The 31 T cell receptor beta chains below come from one sample, sequenced in a study of beta chain features in type 1 diabetes (dated by TCRdb to 2016 to 2019). The method was the immunoSEQ multiplex PCR assay. The entire amount of isolated RNA was reverse transcribed using the High Capacity cDNA Reverse Transcription Kit, so the sequenced TCRB transcripts were expressed ones. TCRdb's version of the immuneACCESS table is confined to in-frame rearrangements and falls short of the full clone set. An unresolved V gene accounts for under half of the shortfall where checked; the remainder is of unknown origin. Across this sample there are about half a million clones, with 30% seen only once. Around 0.065% of the sample goes to the ten largest clones. The material sequenced was naive CD4+ T cells from blood. This specimen's cell subset or site label, interpreted: true naive CD4+ T cells. The receptors come from a man aged 18 to 35 in good health.

CDR3 bases: TGTGCCAGCAGCTTCGAAGAGGGGGCCTACAATGAGCAGTTCTTC. It specifies CASSFEEGAYNEQFF. The chain uses TRBV7-6 and TRBJ2-1; D is perhaps TRBD1 (6 bases). CDR1 is SGHVS, CDR2 FNYEAQ, per germline. Trimming pared 3 bases from V and 2 bases from J, leaving 11 bases between. CDR3 size: 15 residues.

This sequence joins TRBV30 and TRBJ1-4, with D maybe TRBD1 (5 bases). This CDR3 has 15 residues. CDR1 is GTSNPN, CDR2 SVGIG, per germline (reference sequence). V was clipped by 4 bases and J by 5 bases, with 17 bases between them. Here the CDR3 DNA reads TGTGCCTGGAACTCTCAGGGTATGGCGAATGAAAAACTGTTTTTT. Encoded protein: CAWNSQGMANEKLFF.

This sequence joins TRBV30 and TRBJ2-6, with a tentative D call TRBD1 (6 bases). The CDR3 length is 19 residues. Trimming took 2 bases from V and 3 from J, leaving 23 bases between them. CDR1 is GTSNPN, CDR2 SVGIG, per germline (reference sequence). The CDR3 nucleotides are TGTGCCTGGAGTCCCTGGACAGTCGAACTTAGATATGGGGCCAACGTCCTGACTTTC. Translating gives CAWSPWTVELRYGANVLTF.

The chain joins TRBV30 to TRBJ1-5, with D hard to call. Trimming took 2 bases from V and 2 from J, leaving 4 bases between them. The CDR3 is 12 amino acids. Germline CDR1 reads GTSNPN; CDR2 reads SVGIG (reference sequence). As DNA, the CDR3 is TGTGCCTGGAGTTATCGCAATCAGCCCCAGCATTTT. Translated, it gives CAWSYRNQPQHF.

J is TRBJ1-4 and V is TRBV4-3; D may be TRBD1 (6 bases). V lost 0 bases and J 6 bases, leaving 14 bases between the germline ends. The CDR3 spans 16 residues. In germline, CDR1 is LGHNA, CDR2 YSLEER. CDR3 sequence reads: CASSQERQAGYEKLFF. In nucleotides, the CDR3 is TGCGCCAGCAGCCAAGAAAGACAGGCTGGTTATGAAAAACTGTTTTTT.

The chain uses TRBV5-1 and TRBJ2-3; D is unclear. The CDR3 runs 14 residues. Trimming took off 1 base at V and 2 bases at J, with 8 bases between the two ends. Looked up from germline, CDR1 is SGHRS and CDR2 is YFSETQ. DNA for the CDR3: TGCGCCAGCAGCTTGAGCAGGTCCACAGATACGCAGTATTTT. Protein product: CASSLSRSTDTQYF.

This clone appeared a few times. The V call is TRBV30, the J call TRBJ1-2, with 9 positions matching TRBD1. CDR1 and CDR2 (germline): GTSNPN, SVGIG (reference sequence). The CDR3 runs to 14 residues. V shed 3 bases and J 6 bases; nucleotides not matched to a gene: 8. The CDR3 DNA follows: TGTGCCTGGAGAGAACACAGGGGGCCCGATGGCTACACCTTC. Its translation is CAWREHRGPDGYTF.

This chain uses TRBV6-1 with TRBJ2-2; D is unresolved. Germline V lookup: CDR1 MNHNS, CDR2 SASEGT. Trimming took 3 bases from V and 1 from J, leaving 9 bases between them. The CDR3 is 15 amino acids. The CDR3 bases are TGTGCCAGCAGTGATCGGCAGAAGAACACCGGGGAGCTGTTTTTT. Translation gives CASSDRQKNTGELFF.

The chain combines TRBV6-1 with TRBJ2-7, with TRBD2 matching over 8 bases. Germline V gives CDR1 MNHNS, CDR2 SASEGT. The CDR3 spans 15 residues. V gave up 5 bases and J gave up 6 bases; unmatched junction bases: 12. The CDR3 here is CASSTLLAGSSEQYF. CDR3 DNA sequence: TGTGCCAGCAGTACACTCTTAGCGGGAAGTAGCGAGCAGTACTTC.

V usage is TRBV4-2 and J usage is TRBJ2-7; the D gene could be TRBD1 or TRBD2 (5 bases each). Germline V gene lookup returns CDR1 LGHNA and CDR2 YNFKEQ. Deletions cut 0 bases from V and 2 bases from J, with 11 bases between. CDR3 length equals 15 residues. The CDR3 nucleotides read TGTGCCAGCAGCCAAGAGAGGGGCAACACCTACGAGCAGTACTTC. As protein: CASSQERGNTYEQYF.

This clone has more than one count but fewer than ten. The V and J genes are TRBV15 and TRBJ2-2; D uncertain. CDR1 and CDR2 (germline): LNHNV, YYDKDF (reference sequence). This CDR3 has 13 amino acids. Deletions cut 6 bases from V and 2 bases from J, with 7 bases between. The CDR3: CATRNSNTGELFF. The CDR3 DNA reads as TGTGCCACCAGAAACTCCAACACCGGGGAGCTGTTTTTT.

V gene TRBV28 combines with J gene TRBJ2-7, with 10 bases lining up with TRBD2. This CDR3 has 14 amino acids. Looked up from germline, CDR1 is MDHEN and CDR2 is SYDVKM. With V trimmed by 5 bases and J by 4 bases, 5 bases remained unmatched. The CDR3 here is CASSPASGSYEQYF. The CDR3 DNA is TGTGCCAGCAGTCCTGCTAGCGGGAGTTACGAGCAGTACTTC.

The genes are TRBV7-2 and TRBJ1-2, with 8 bases lining up with TRBD1. From germline, CDR1 is SGHTA and CDR2 FQGNSA. The CDR3 runs to 15 residues. Trimming at V came to 6 bases and at J to 7 bases, leaving 13 bases not matched to a gene. The CDR3 nucleotides are TGTGCCAGCAGATCGCGACCCCAGGGGGCGGGTGGCTACACCTTC. Translated, it gives CASRSRPQGAGGYTF. The whole variable domain, remainder taken from reference TRBV7-2 and TRBJ1-2, is GAGVSQSPSNKVTEKGKDVELRCDPISGHTALYWYRQSLGQGLEFLIYFQGNSAPDKSGLPSDRFSAERTGGSVSTLTIQRTQQEDSAVYLCASRSRPQGAGGYTFGSGTRLTVV.

The V and J genes are TRBV10-3 and TRBJ2-7; 7 positions match TRBD2. Trimming removed 2 bases from V and 3 bases from J; junction bases left unmatched: 4. Germline V gives CDR1 ENHRY, CDR2 SYGVKD. The CDR3 contains 14 residues. CDR3 sequence (DNA): TGTGCCATCAGTGAGCCTGGACTAGTCTACGAGCAGTACTTC. Amino acid sequence: CAISEPGLVYEQYF.

This clone was counted only a few times. The V call is TRBV27, the J call TRBJ1-5; TRBD1 matches at 8 bases. The CDR3 covers 16 residues. The V gene's germline CDR1 is MNHEY and CDR2 SMNVEV (reference sequence). V was pared by 4 bases and J by 0 bases, with 5 bases of the junction left unmatched. The CDR3 DNA sequence: TGTGCCAGCAGTTCTAGGACAGGGATTAGCAATCAGCCCCAGCATTTT. Its translation is CASSSRTGISNQPQHF.

The V call is TRBV7-9, the J call TRBJ2-7; 8 nucleotides agree with TRBD2. The CDR3 covers 13 residues. V was pared by 2 bases and J by 7 bases, with 4 bases of the junction left unmatched. Germline CDR1 is SEHNR and CDR2 is FQNEAQ (reference sequence). The CDR3 spells CASSLTGGSEQYF. CDR3 coding DNA: TGTGCCAGCAGCTTAACGGGAGGGAGTGAGCAGTACTTC.

This clone has a single count. An end of the junction differs from the germline gene, which may be a read error. This sequence joins TRBV29-1 and TRBJ1-2; D gene ambiguous. Looked up from germline, CDR1 is SQVTM and CDR2 is ANQGSEA. There are 13 residues in the CDR3. The CDR3 loop reads CCVGLGVVYGYTF. CDR3 DNA sequence: TGCTGCGTTGGACTGGGTGTGGTCTATGGCTACACCTTC.

This clone came up a few times. Within the sample, other DNA sequences also encode this same CDR3. The rearrangement uses TRBV18 and TRBJ2-7; D gene unclear. CDR1 and CDR2 (germline): KGHSH, LQKENI. Trimming left V 3 bases short and J 0 bases short, with 3 bases between. There are 12 residues in the CDR3. This chain's CDR3 is CASSPSSYEQYF. DNA of the CDR3: TGTGCCAGCTCACCTTCCTCCTACGAGCAGTACTTC.

The chain combines TRBV30 with TRBJ2-3, with D perhaps given as TRBD1 or TRBD2 (6 bases each). The V gene lost 4 bases and the J gene lost 5 bases, with 16 bases spanning the gap. Germline V CDR1 and CDR2: GTSNPN, SVGIG (reference sequence). This CDR3 is 14 amino acids long. CDR3 in amino acids: CAWMPGGRIDTQYF. CDR3 in DNA: TGTGCCTGGATGCCCGGGGGCCGTATAGATACGCAGTATTTT.

This clone was counted a few times. The rearrangement uses TRBV4-2 and TRBJ2-7; 16 bases map to TRBD2. The V gene end was trimmed by 4 bases and the J gene end by 0 bases; junction bases not matched to a gene: 3. Germline CDR1 reads LGHNA; CDR2 reads YNFKEQ. The CDR3 has 17 residues. CDR3 sequence reads: CASSLGTSGRASYEQYF. The DNA of the CDR3 is TGTGCCAGCAGCCTAGGGACTAGCGGGAGGGCCTCCTACGAGCAGTACTTC.

In its sample, this clone was seen once. In DNA form, the CDR3 reads TGTGCCTGGACGGGACTAGCGGTACAAGAGACCCAGTACTTC. It specifies CAWTGLAVQETQYF. This chain links TRBV30 with TRBJ2-5; 11 positions match TRBD2. CDR1 and CDR2 (germline): GTSNPN, SVGIG (reference sequence). The V and J ends lost 4 bases and 2 bases, in that order; junction bases with no gene match: 3. This CDR3 contains 14 residues.

This clone was picked up a small number of times. The V gene is TRBV5-1, the J gene TRBJ2-4; TRBD2 matches 10 bases. CDR1 and CDR2 from the germline V gene are SGHRS and YFSETQ. Trimming took 5 bases from V and 7 from J; bases not matched to a gene: 9. This CDR3 is 15 amino acids long. The chain's CDR3 is CASSPASGRVNIQYF. The CDR3 DNA is TGCGCCAGCAGTCCTGCTAGCGGGAGAGTGAACATTCAGTACTTC. Looking up the rest from reference TRBV5-1 and TRBJ2-4 gives the full variable domain: KAGVTQTPRYLIKTRGQQVTLSCSPISGHRSVSWYQQTPGQGLQFLFEYFSETQRNKGNFPGRFSGRQFSNSRSEMNVSTLELGDSALYLCASSPASGRVNIQYFGAGTRLSVL.

This clone has just a few counts. This rearrangement joins TRBV14 to TRBJ2-3; possible D gene TRBD2, 6 bases. CDR3 length: 12 residues. The germline V and J ends were trimmed by 5 bases and 8 bases, with 11 bases remaining between them. Germline V gene data show CDR1 as SGHDN and CDR2 as FVKESK. Written as DNA, the CDR3 is TGTGCCAGCAGCGAGGGAGGAGCTACGCAGTATTTT. As protein: CASSEGGATQYF.

J is TRBJ2-6 and V is TRBV7-2; no reliable D call. Per germline, CDR1 SGHTA and CDR2 FQGNSA. The CDR3 is made up of 15 amino acids. With 6 bases removed from V and 0 bases from J, the gap between germline ends came to 9 bases. The CDR3 DNA follows: TGTGCCAGCAGGCCAAGGGTCTCTGGGGCCAACGTCCTGACTTTC. This translates into CASRPRVSGANVLTF.

The V call is TRBV10-3, the J call TRBJ2-1, with D possibly matching TRBD1 (6 bases). This CDR3 contains 15 residues. Trimming shortened V by 3 bases and J by 11 bases, and 20 bases separated the two germline ends. Germline V gene sequence: CDR1 ENHRY, CDR2 SYGVKD. DNA for the CDR3: TGTGCCATCAGTGACCAGACAGGCGTAGAGGGTAAGCAGTTCTTC. Protein product: CAISDQTGVEGKQFF.

The chain has TRBV6-1 and TRBJ1-3; D uncertain. Trimming shortened V by 0 bases and J by 0 bases, and 9 bases separated the two germline ends. The CDR3 consists of 16 residues. Germline lookup yields CDR1 MNHNS and CDR2 SASEGT. For the CDR3, the DNA is TGTGCCAGCAGTGAAGCGGGGTATGACTCTGGAAACACCATATATTTT. This encodes CASSEAGYDSGNTIYF.

A few counts support this clone. The chain carries TRBV29-1 and TRBJ2-1; tentatively, D is TRBD2 (6 bases). The CDR3 covers 15 residues. Per the germline V gene, CDR1 is SQVTM and CDR2 is ANQGSEA. Trimming took 4 bases from V and 4 from J, leaving 17 bases between them. Here the CDR3 DNA reads TGCAGCGTTGCTTTCCGGGACTCAGCGTACAATGAGCAGTTCTTC. Translation: CSVAFRDSAYNEQFF.

This clone was observed a few times. The chain carries TRBV4-1 and TRBJ1-1, with unresolved D. V was pared by 3 bases and J by 8 bases, with 10 bases between. The CDR3 has 12 residues. Germline loops: CDR1 MGHRA, CDR2 YSYEKL. This CDR3 is CASSHGRIEAFF. CDR3 nucleotides: TGCGCCAGCAGCCATGGACGGATCGAAGCTTTCTTT.

V gene TRBV7-2 combines with J gene TRBJ2-1, with D possibly matching TRBD1 (6 bases). Looked up from germline, CDR1 is SGHTA and CDR2 is FQGNSA. The V end lost 11 bases, the J end lost 4 bases, and 12 bases lay between the germline ends. CDR3 length: 12 amino acids. The CDR3 reads CAAQRGYNEQFF. CDR3 nucleotide sequence: TGTGCCGCACAAAGGGGGTACAATGAGCAGTTCTTC.

Here the CDR3 reads CAWSVGRQNEKLFF. The CDR3 bases are TGTGCCTGGAGTGTCGGCAGGCAGAATGAAAAACTGTTTTTT. V is TRBV30 and J is TRBJ1-4, with D uncertain. CDR1 is GTSNPN and CDR2 is SVGIG in the germline V gene (reference sequence). There are 14 residues in the CDR3. Trimming removed 0 bases at V and 5 bases at J, with 10 bases between.

The CDR3 DNA follows: TGTGCCAGCAGCTTAGGGGACGCAGGGGGACTAGCCCAGTACTTC. This translates into CASSLGDAGGLAQYF. V usage is TRBV7-2 and J usage is TRBJ2-5; D perhaps matches TRBD2 (8 bases). The CDR3 runs to 15 residues. The V end was cut by 1 base, the J end by 9 bases, with 18 bases between. Per germline, CDR1 SGHTA and CDR2 FQGNSA.